A single sample is the source of the 18 T cell receptor beta chains below, sequenced in a study of memory CD4+ T cells and cytomegalovirus serostatus. Here immunoSEQ multiplex PCR was the method, and the copy in TCRdb shows in-frame clones only, minus some. The sample comprises around 41,000 clones, 70% to 80% of which are singletons, and approximately 6.5% rests with the top ten. The sort gate was single viable CD3+CD4+CD8-CD45RO+ cells for memory CD4+ T cells. Sequencing used memory CD4+ T cells from blood. The receptors here all came from an adult in good health and CMV-seronegative.

By share, this clone counts as medium-sized. The chain is built from TRBV19 and TRBJ1-1, with D uncertain. CDR3 length: 15 residues. Trimming left V 5 bases short and J 2 bases short, with 15 bases between. CDR1 and CDR2 (germline): LNHDA, SQIVND (reference sequence). As DNA, the CDR3 is TGTGCCAGTAGTCCCAAAACGAGGGTAAACACTGAAGCTTTCTTT. Translated: CASSPKTRVNTEAFF.

The chain links TRBV19 to TRBJ2-2; D is unresolved. CDR3 length equals 14 residues. V lost 11 bases and J 0 bases, leaving 13 bases between the germline ends. From germline, CDR1 is LNHDA and CDR2 SQIVND (reference sequence). The CDR3 sequence: CASRISTNTGELFF. CDR3 in DNA: TGTGCCTCTAGGATCTCGACGAACACCGGGGAGCTGTTTTTT.

This chain links TRBV18 with TRBJ2-1; D call uncertain. Per germline, CDR1 KGHSH and CDR2 LQKENI. CDR3 length: 14 residues. Trimming took 5 bases from V and 4 from J, leaving 12 bases between them. The CDR3 DNA follows: TGTGCCAGCTCAGTCGGTCCCTCTTACAATGAGCAGTTCTTC. Translation: CASSVGPSYNEQFF.

The chain has TRBV7-2 and TRBJ2-5; D may match TRBD1 or TRBD2 (6 bases each). The germline gives CDR1 SGHTA, CDR2 FQGNSA. The V end was cut by 3 bases, the J end by 5 bases, with 10 bases between. CDR3 length: 13 residues. Here the CDR3 reads CASSFLGGETQYF. In DNA form, the CDR3 reads TGTGCCAGCAGCTTCCTAGGGGGGGAGACCCAGTACTTC.

This clone was counted between two and nine times. J is TRBJ2-7 and V is TRBV9; 7 bases line up with TRBD2. With 4 bases clipped from V and 0 bases from J, the junction kept 4 bases outside the gene matches. The CDR3 is 14 residues long. CDR1 and CDR2 (germline): SGDLS, YYNGEE. The CDR3 nucleotides are TGTGCCAGCAGCCTGGGACTATCCTCCTACGAGCAGTACTTC. It encodes CASSLGLSSYEQYF.

The chain is built from TRBV5-1 and TRBJ2-5, with D perhaps TRBD2 (7 bases). The CDR3 is 16 amino acids. Germline-derived CDR1 and CDR2 are SGHRS and YFSETQ. With 0 bases removed from V and 4 bases from J, the gap between germline ends came to 16 bases. The CDR3 DNA reads as TGCGCCAGCAGCTTGGGGCCCGGGGGGCGAGGAGAGACCCAGTACTTC. Protein: CASSLGPGGRGETQYF.

The chain carries TRBV5-4 and TRBJ2-3; 9 positions match TRBD2. From germline, CDR1 is SGHNT and CDR2 YYREEE (reference sequence). This CDR3 contains 16 residues. J gave up 0 bases and V 3 bases, and 5 bases lay outside the gene matches. The CDR3 spells CASSSGLARSTDTQYF. Written as DNA, the CDR3 is TGTGCCAGCAGCTCGGGACTAGCAAGAAGCACAGATACGCAGTATTTT.

V is TRBV28 and J is TRBJ1-5; TRBD1 matches at 8 bases. With 2 bases clipped from V and 7 bases from J, the junction kept 4 bases outside the gene matches. The CDR3 loop spans 14 amino acids. Germline V gene data show CDR1 as MDHEN and CDR2 as SYDVKM. As DNA, the CDR3 is TGTGCCAGCAGTTTACCAGGGGGCTGGCAGCCCCAGCATTTT. Translating gives CASSLPGGWQPQHF.

The V and J genes are TRBV28 and TRBJ2-5; D is uncertain. Trimming took off 3 bases at V and 5 bases at J, with 10 bases between the two ends. CDR1 MDHEN and CDR2 SYDVKM come from the germline V gene. The CDR3 extends over 13 amino acids. The CDR3 nucleotides read TGTGCCAGCAGTTTCAGGCTAGACGAGACCCAGTACTTC. Translating it yields CASSFRLDETQYF.

The CDR3 region is CASSQDSNQPQHF. The CDR3 nucleotides read TGTGCCAGCAGCCAAGATAGCAATCAGCCCCAGCATTTT. This chain connects TRBV14 to TRBJ1-5; D is unclear. The CDR3 totals 13 residues. The V end lost 0 bases, the J end lost 0 bases, and 0 bases lay between the germline ends. In germline, CDR1 is SGHDN, CDR2 FVKESK.

The J gene is TRBJ2-7, the V gene TRBV28; 9 nucleotides align to TRBD1. The trim removed 0 bases at V and 5 bases at J, leaving 5 bases unmatched. Germline V gene sequence: CDR1 MDHEN, CDR2 SYDVKM. CDR3 size: 15 residues. CDR3 bases: TGTGCCAGCAGTTTATGGGGACAGGGAAGCGACGAGCAGTACTTC. This codes for CASSLWGQGSDEQYF. Full variable domain (missing parts from reference TRBV28 and TRBJ2-7): DVKVTQSSRYLVKRTGEKVFLECVQDMDHENMFWYRQDPGLGLRLIYFSYDVKMKEKGDIPEGYSVSREKKERFSLILESASTNQTSMYLCASSLWGQGSDEQYFGPGTRLTVT.

In nucleotides, the CDR3 is TGTGCCAGCAGCATCGACAGGACGGATCAGCCCCAGCATTTT. It yields the protein CASSIDRTDQPQHF. V gene TRBV7-2 combines with J gene TRBJ1-5; D may be TRBD1 (6 bases). The CDR3 runs to 14 residues. Germline CDR1 is SGHTA and CDR2 is FQGNSA. Deletions cut 5 bases from V and 5 bases from J, with 13 bases between.

This chain links TRBV7-2 with TRBJ2-1; TRBD2 matches at 11 bases. Per the germline V gene, CDR1 is SGHTA and CDR2 is FQGNSA. The CDR3 runs to 15 residues. The trim removed 6 bases at V and 7 bases at J, leaving 8 bases unmatched. The CDR3 DNA is TGTGCCAGCAGGCCCACTAGCGGGAGAACTAATGAGCAGTTCTTC. Translating gives CASRPTSGRTNEQFF.

The J gene is TRBJ2-2, the V gene TRBV7-2; 7 nucleotides agree with TRBD1. The CDR3 consists of 14 residues. The V gene end was trimmed by 4 bases and the J gene end by 5 bases; junction bases not matched to a gene: 4. CDR1 SGHTA and CDR2 FQGNSA come from the germline V gene. In DNA, the CDR3 is TGTGCCAGCAGCTCCCGCAGGGGGACCGGGGAGCTGTTTTTT. It codes for CASSSRRGTGELFF.

The chain combines TRBV14 with TRBJ2-1; no clear D gene. Germline values: CDR1 SGHDN, CDR2 FVKESK. V was trimmed by 4 bases and J by 0 bases, leaving 10 bases between them. The CDR3 is 15 amino acids. CDR3 DNA sequence: TGTGCCAGCAGCCGTAGCTCAAGCTCCTACAATGAGCAGTTCTTC. This sequence encodes CASSRSSSSYNEQFF.

This sequence joins TRBV2 and TRBJ2-7; unclear D gene. The CDR3 has 13 amino acids. V dropped 4 bases and J dropped 0 bases, with 7 bases sitting between them. The germline gives CDR1 SNHLY, CDR2 FYNNEI. This CDR3 is CASSVPISYEQYF. DNA of the CDR3: TGTGCCAGCAGTGTACCGATCTCCTACGAGCAGTACTTC.

The chain recombines TRBV13 with TRBJ2-6; D is undetermined. The CDR3 spans 15 residues. CDR1 and CDR2 (germline): PRHDT, FYEKMQ (reference sequence). Trimming pared 4 bases from V and 1 base from J, leaving 8 bases between. The CDR3 bases are TGTGCCAGCAGCTCCCCAAGTTCTGGGGCCAACGTCCTGACTTTC. Encoded protein: CASSSPSSGANVLTF.

V and J are TRBV2 and TRBJ2-1, with D possibly being TRBD1 (6 bases). The CDR3 consists of 15 residues. CDR1 and CDR2 (germline): SNHLY, FYNNEI. V lost 6 bases, J lost 2 bases, and 14 bases lay in between. The CDR3 sequence is CASRFGQSTYNEQFF. The CDR3 nucleotides read TGTGCCAGCAGATTCGGACAGTCTACCTACAATGAGCAGTTCTTC.